Following are 20 T cell receptor beta chains from one sample sequenced in a study of cytomegalovirus exposure and HLA in healthy donors. Repertoires were generated with immunoSEQ multiplex PCR, while TCRdb's copy carries only in-frame clones and drops some. This table has 50,000 to 65,000 clones, more than 85% appearing once. Material for sequencing was PBMCs. The receptors here all came from a woman between 18 and 29 years old in good health and CMV-seropositive.

The chain is built from TRBV29-1 and TRBJ2-1; 13 bases map to TRBD2. Trimming removed 4 bases from V and 9 bases from J; junction bases left unmatched: 6. The CDR3 contains 14 residues. CDR1 and CDR2 (germline): SQVTM, ANQGSEA. CDR3 DNA: TGCAGCGTTGGAACTAGCGGGAGGGAAGGTGAGCAGTTCTTC. Amino acids: CSVGTSGREGEQFF.

CDR3 sequence (DNA): TGTGCCAGTGCGGGGGGGGGCGCAGGCAATCAGCCCCAGCATTTT. As protein: CASAGGGAGNQPQHF. The chain carries TRBV19 and TRBJ1-5; maybe TRBD1 (6 bases). In germline, CDR1 is LNHDA, CDR2 SQIVND (reference sequence). CDR3 size: 15 residues. V was shortened by 8 bases and J by 2 bases, with 16 bases between the two germline ends.

The chain uses TRBV28 and TRBJ1-2; no clear D. V was trimmed by 11 bases and J by 6 bases, leaving 13 bases between them. The CDR3 contains 11 residues. The germline V gene has CDR1 MDHEN and CDR2 SYDVKM. CDR3 in DNA: TGTGCCGTCAGCCGCCAGGATGGCTACACCTTC. This codes for CAVSRQDGYTF.

The genes are TRBV7-2 and TRBJ1-1; D might be TRBD1 (5 bases). The germline V gene has CDR1 SGHTA and CDR2 FQGNSA. This CDR3 spans 13 amino acids. V lost 4 bases, J lost 0 bases, and 6 bases lay in between. The CDR3 DNA sequence: TGTGCCAGCAGCTGGACAATGAACACTGAAGCTTTCTTT. Amino acid sequence: CASSWTMNTEAFF.

This clone was detected only once. V usage is TRBV9 and J usage is TRBJ2-7; the match to TRBD1 covers 11 bases. V dropped 4 bases and J dropped 3; count of bases not matched to a gene: 3. Per germline, CDR1 SGDLS and CDR2 YYNGEE. CDR3 length equals 14 residues. The CDR3 DNA reads TGTGCCAGCAGCATTGGGACAGGGGGCTACGAGCAGTACTTC. Translated: CASSIGTGGYEQYF.

V usage is TRBV5-4 and J usage is TRBJ1-2; D might be TRBD1 (6 bases). CDR3 length: 14 residues. The V and J ends lost 2 bases and 2 bases respectively, with 10 bases between them. Germline CDR1 is SGHNT and CDR2 is YYREEE (reference sequence). The CDR3 coding sequence is TGTGCCAGCAGCTTACAGGGATCCAACTATGGCTACACCTTC. Translating it yields CASSLQGSNYGYTF.

V is TRBV7-8 and J is TRBJ2-7; D possibly corresponds to TRBD1 (6 bases). Germline V CDR1 and CDR2: SGHVS, FQNEAQ. The length of the CDR3 is 16 residues. V lost 6 bases to trimming and J lost 3 bases, with 21 bases between them. CDR3: CASRFGQRQERYEQYF. The DNA for the CDR3 is TGTGCCAGCAGGTTCGGCCAAAGACAGGAACGCTACGAGCAGTACTTC.

The chain carries TRBV7-2 and TRBJ2-5; 9 bases fit TRBD2. The CDR3 has 16 amino acids. The germline gives CDR1 SGHTA, CDR2 FQGNSA. Trimming cost V 5 bases and J 7 bases; bases outside gene matches: 14. The chain's CDR3 is CASSVVVAGAGGTQYF. The CDR3 region has the DNA TGTGCCAGCAGCGTAGTCGTAGCGGGAGCCGGGGGGACCCAGTACTTC. Supplemented by reference TRBV7-2 and TRBJ2-5, the full variable domain reads GAGVSQSPSNKVTEKGKDVELRCDPISGHTALYWYRQSLGQGLEFLIYFQGNSAPDKSGLPSDRFSAERTGGSVSTLTIQRTQQEDSAVYLCASSVVVAGAGGTQYFGPGTRLLVL.

The gene calls are TRBV2 and TRBJ1-4; D gene uncertain. CDR1 is SNHLY, CDR2 FYNNEI, per germline. V was cut by 5 bases and J by 6 bases, with 10 bases left in between. The CDR3 is 13 residues long. CDR3 sequence: CASSRSRDEKLFF. The CDR3, as DNA: TGTGCCAGCAGTCGGTCTCGGGATGAAAAACTGTTTTTT.

The V gene is TRBV4-1, the J gene TRBJ1-5, with D unclear. The CDR3 covers 13 residues. Germline CDR1 reads MGHRA; CDR2 reads YSYEKL. V lost 0 bases, J lost 14 bases, and 14 bases lay in between. DNA for the CDR3: TGCGCCAGCAGCCAAGAAATGGTCAGTTATAAGCATTTT. Residues: CASSQEMVSYKHF.

The chain joins TRBV7-9 to TRBJ1-6; no firm D call. From germline, CDR1 is SEHNR and CDR2 FQNEAQ (reference sequence). The germline V and J ends were trimmed by 0 bases and 7 bases, with 13 bases remaining between them. This CDR3 has 16 amino acids. CDR3 protein: CASSLARSVKNSPLHF. In DNA form, the CDR3 reads TGTGCCAGCAGCTTAGCGCGATCTGTGAAGAATTCACCCCTCCACTTT.

V gene TRBV27 combines with J gene TRBJ2-1, with 9 nucleotides matching TRBD2. The trim removed 3 bases at V and 8 bases at J, leaving 5 bases unmatched. Germline CDR1 MNHEY, CDR2 SMNVEV (reference sequence). The CDR3 is 14 amino acids. The CDR3 here is CASSFLASGDEQFF. In DNA, the CDR3 is TGTGCCAGCAGTTTTTTGGCTAGCGGGGATGAGCAGTTCTTC.

The V and J genes are TRBV19 and TRBJ1-5, with unresolved D. V dropped 6 bases and J dropped 7 bases, with 13 bases sitting between them. The CDR3 has 13 amino acids. The germline V gene has CDR1 LNHDA and CDR2 SQIVND (reference sequence). CDR3 in amino acids: CASSPGSQQPQHF. CDR3 sequence (DNA): TGTGCCAGTAGCCCGGGGTCACAGCAGCCCCAGCATTTT.

This chain connects TRBV15 to TRBJ1-5; D possibly corresponds to TRBD1 (5 bases). Trimming left V 6 bases short and J 3 bases short, with 15 bases between. Germline V CDR1 and CDR2: LNHNV, YYDKDF (reference sequence). The CDR3 sequence is 15 residues long. The CDR3 loop is CATSPGDSINQPQHF. CDR3 DNA: TGTGCCACCAGTCCCGGCGACAGTATCAATCAGCCCCAGCATTTT.

The chain links TRBV19 to TRBJ1-2, with D possibly being TRBD1 (5 bases). From germline, CDR1 is LNHDA and CDR2 SQIVND (reference sequence). The CDR3 sequence is 14 residues long. The V end lost 3 bases, the J end lost 2 bases, and 10 bases lay between the germline ends. This CDR3 reads CASSIDSANYGYTF. Here the CDR3 DNA reads TGTGCCAGTAGTATTGACAGCGCGAACTATGGCTACACCTTC.

This chain joins TRBV4-3 and TRBJ1-1; 8 positions match TRBD1. CDR3 length: 13 residues. V trimming: 9 bases; J trimming: 5 bases; junction bases outside the gene matches: 8. Germline lookup yields CDR1 LGHNA and CDR2 YSLEER. The CDR3: CASQDRGGTEAFF. The DNA of the CDR3 is TGCGCCAGTCAAGACAGGGGCGGAACTGAAGCTTTCTTT.

The chain is built from TRBV5-1 and TRBJ2-3; the D gene is possibly TRBD1 (6 bases). V was trimmed by 0 bases and J by 4 bases, leaving 15 bases between them. Germline V gene sequence: CDR1 SGHRS, CDR2 YFSETQ. This CDR3 has 16 amino acids. In DNA, the CDR3 is TGCGCCAGCAGCTTGGACGGACAGATTAGTGCAGATACGCAGTATTTT. This translates into CASSLDGQISADTQYF.

V is TRBV19 and J is TRBJ2-7, with D maybe TRBD1 (5 bases). In germline, CDR1 is LNHDA, CDR2 SQIVND (reference sequence). This CDR3 region has 12 residues. CDR3 sequence: CAIRAATGEQYF. CDR3 in DNA: TGTGCGATCAGGGCGGCGACTGGTGAGCAGTACTTC.

The chain is built from TRBV28 and TRBJ1-2; no clear D. Germline V gene lookup returns CDR1 MDHEN and CDR2 SYDVKM. Trimming left V 5 bases short and J 8 bases short, with 15 bases between. The CDR3 is 13 amino acids. CDR3 in DNA: TGTGCCAGCAGTCCCTCCCTGCCCCAGGGCTACACCTTC. Amino acids: CASSPSLPQGYTF.

This clone was observed a single time. This sequence joins TRBV18 and TRBJ1-5; D may be TRBD1 (6 bases). This CDR3 region has 13 residues. Germline V gene sequence: CDR1 KGHSH, CDR2 LQKENI. The V and J ends lost 2 bases and 4 bases respectively, with 6 bases between them. CDR3 sequence reads: CASSPTGNQPQHF. The CDR3 DNA sequence: TGTGCCAGCTCACCAACAGGGAATCAGCCCCAGCATTTT.